The 26 T cell receptor beta chains presented below share a single source sample, sequenced in a study of blood T cell repertoires in COVID-19 (dated by TCRdb to about 2020). The library came from the immunoSEQ multiplex PCR assay. TCRdb provides this immuneACCESS table in a form limited to in-frame rearrangements. Some clones are lacking; in checked studies, under half of them reflect an unresolved V gene, and why the rest are absent is not known. Across this sample there are 50,000 or so clones, with roughly 89% seen only once. Approximately 26% of the sample is held by the ten biggest clonotypes. Sequencing input: peripheral blood. Receptors originate from a human donor in a cohort sampled during active COVID-19.

The genes are TRBV20-1 and TRBJ1-2; a weak D match, TRBD1 (5 bases). The CDR3 spans 11 residues. With 3 bases removed from V and 6 bases from J, the gap between germline ends came to 8 bases. Germline V gives CDR1 DFQATT, CDR2 SNEGSKA (reference sequence). The CDR3, as DNA: TGCAGTGCTAGTCTGGGGCATGGCTACACCTTC. It specifies CSASLGHGYTF.

V and J are TRBV11-2 and TRBJ1-2; D not resolved. Trimming removed 5 bases from V and 4 bases from J, with 14 bases in between. In germline, CDR1 is SGHAT, CDR2 FQNNGV. The CDR3 runs to 14 residues. CDR3 in amino acids: CASSPVLPLYGYTF. CDR3 nucleotides: TGTGCCAGCAGCCCTGTACTGCCCCTCTATGGCTACACCTTC.

CDR3 nucleotides: TGTGCTAGTGGTAACTACCTAAACACCGGGGAGCTGTTTTTT. Translating gives CASGNYLNTGELFF. This rearrangement joins TRBV12-5 to TRBJ2-2; no clear D. The V end was cut by 5 bases, the J end by 2 bases, with 9 bases between. In germline, CDR1 is LGHNT, CDR2 FRNRAP. This CDR3 is built from 14 residues. The full variable domain, its missing parts supplied by reference TRBV12-5 and TRBJ2-2, is DARVTQTPRHKVTEMGQEVTMRCQPILGHNTVFWYRQTMMQGLELLAYFRNRAPLDDSGMPKDRFSAEMPDATLATLKIQPSEPRDSAVYFCASGNYLNTGELFFGEGSRLTVL.

This chain links TRBV5-1 with TRBJ2-5; 14 nucleotides match TRBD2. The V segment lost 7 bases and the J segment 7 bases; nucleotides outside the gene matches: 3. There are 13 residues in the CDR3. Germline CDR1 and CDR2: SGHRS and YFSETQ. This chain's CDR3 is CASGTSGSGTQYF. The CDR3 coding sequence is TGCGCCAGCGGGACTAGCGGGAGTGGGACCCAGTACTTC.

This rearrangement joins TRBV9 to TRBJ2-2; a weak D match, TRBD2 (6 bases). This CDR3 region has 17 residues. Germline values: CDR1 SGDLS, CDR2 YYNGEE. Deletions cut 0 bases from V and 8 bases from J, with 20 bases between. The CDR3 region is CASSVGVKSGSTGELFF. The DNA for the CDR3 is TGTGCCAGCAGCGTAGGTGTAAAGAGCGGGTCGACGGGGGAGCTGTTTTTT. Full variable domain (missing parts from reference TRBV9 and TRBJ2-2): DSGVTQTPKHLITATGQRVTLRCSPRSGDLSVYWYQQSLDQGLQFLIQYYNGEERAKGNILERFSAQQFPDLHSELNLSSLELGDSALYFCASSVGVKSGSTGELFFGEGSRLTVL.

This clone rates as medium-sized. The chain employs TRBV7-3 and TRBJ1-2, with D possibly matching TRBD1 (5 bases). The CDR3 has 14 residues. Trimming took off 5 bases at V and 2 bases at J, with 12 bases between the two ends. Germline CDR1 and CDR2: SGHTA and FQGTGA. The DNA of the CDR3 is TGTGCCAGCAGCCTGACAGTTCTCAACTATGGCTACACCTTC. Its protein is CASSLTVLNYGYTF.

This chain links TRBV5-6 with TRBJ1-1; D is perhaps TRBD1 (6 bases). Trimming left V 0 bases short and J 10 bases short, with 13 bases between. CDR1 is SGHDT, CDR2 YYEEEE, per germline. The CDR3 is 13 residues long. This chain's CDR3 is CASSLAGGARAFF. CDR3 sequence (DNA): TGTGCCAGCAGCTTGGCGGGGGGCGCGAGAGCTTTCTTT.

The chain has TRBV30 and TRBJ1-5; 10 nucleotides align to TRBD1. The V and J ends lost 6 bases and 3 bases, in that order; junction bases with no gene match: 11. Per germline, CDR1 GTSNPN and CDR2 SVGIG (reference sequence). The CDR3 loop spans 16 amino acids. The CDR3 loop is CACDTSGQGTNQPQHF. The CDR3 nucleotides are TGTGCCTGCGATACATCGGGACAGGGGACCAATCAGCCCCAGCATTTT.

V is TRBV15 and J is TRBJ1-2, with no clear D. The V end lost 1 base, the J end lost 4 bases, and 19 bases lay between the germline ends. The germline V gene has CDR1 LNHNV and CDR2 YYDKDF (reference sequence). The CDR3 totals 17 residues. DNA for the CDR3: TGTGCCACCAGCAGAGTTAGCGGGGTCGAAGCAGGCTATGGCTACACCTTC. Protein sequence: CATSRVSGVEAGYGYTF.

The V call is TRBV2, the J call TRBJ1-1, with 9 bases aligning to TRBD1. V shed 8 bases, J shed 5 bases, and the junction held 9 bases outside the gene matches. Germline values: CDR1 SNHLY, CDR2 FYNNEI. This CDR3 comprises 14 residues. This CDR3 is CASQPNRGQTEAFF. CDR3 DNA sequence: TGTGCCAGCCAACCAAACAGGGGGCAGACTGAAGCTTTCTTT.

The chain recombines TRBV6-6 with TRBJ2-3; D gene unclear. Germline CDR1 MNHNY, CDR2 SVGAGI (reference sequence). The CDR3 contains 12 residues. V lost 4 bases to trimming and J lost 6 bases, with 8 bases between them. The CDR3 loop reads CASSFLADTQYF. The CDR3 coding sequence is TGTGCCAGCAGTTTTTTAGCCGATACGCAGTATTTT.

Here the CDR3 reads CAAGLAGVQETQYF. The CDR3 coding sequence is TGTGCCGCTGGACTAGCGGGAGTCCAAGAGACCCAGTACTTC. This chain links TRBV19 with TRBJ2-5, with TRBD2 matching 13 bases. Germline assignment: CDR1 LNHDA and CDR2 SQIVND (reference sequence). This CDR3 region has 14 residues. With 11 bases clipped from V and 1 base from J, the junction kept 4 bases outside the gene matches.

The chain couples TRBV5-8 to TRBJ2-3; 7 nucleotides line up with TRBD1. Germline CDR1 is SGHTS and CDR2 is YDEGEE. The CDR3 spans 14 residues. Trimming removed 4 bases from V and 1 base from J; junction bases left unmatched: 3. CDR3 DNA: TGTGCCAGCAGCCTTGACAGGGGCACAGATACGCAGTATTTT. Amino acid sequence: CASSLDRGTDTQYF.

This clone was recorded a few times. This sequence joins TRBV7-9 and TRBJ2-5, with a tentative D call TRBD1 (5 bases). Looked up from germline, CDR1 is SEHNR and CDR2 is FQNEAQ (reference sequence). V lost 4 bases, J lost 0 bases, and 12 bases lay in between. CDR3 length equals 15 residues. The CDR3 loop is CASSSPQGNQETQYF. Written as DNA, the CDR3 is TGTGCCAGCAGCTCACCCCAGGGAAACCAAGAGACCCAGTACTTC.

This chain links TRBV7-9 with TRBJ1-1; a weak D match, TRBD1 (6 bases). Germline CDR1 SEHNR, CDR2 FQNEAQ (reference sequence). The CDR3 covers 14 residues. Between the trimmed V and J ends, which lost 3 bases and 2 bases, there was a span of 10 bases. For the CDR3, the DNA is TGTGCCAGCAGCTTGGGTGGGGGCAACACTGAAGCTTTCTTT. Residues: CASSLGGGNTEAFF.

This chain joins TRBV11-3 and TRBJ2-7, with TRBD1 identical over 7 bases. This CDR3 contains 12 residues. The ends lost 5 bases at V and 3 bases at J; junction bases unmatched: 1. Germline CDR1 SGHNT, CDR2 YENEEA. The CDR3 DNA follows: TGTGCCAGCAGCCGGGACAGCTACGAGCAGTACTTC. Translation: CASSRDSYEQYF.

The chain recombines TRBV12-3 or TRBV12-4 with TRBJ2-3, with D tentatively TRBD2 (5 bases). V gave up 6 bases and J gave up 2 bases, with 9 bases separating them. The CDR3 loop spans 13 amino acids. In nucleotides, the CDR3 is TGTGCCAGCAGAAAGCGGAACACAGATACGCAGTATTTT. This sequence encodes CASRKRNTDTQYF.

This chain links TRBV5-1 with TRBJ2-3; 13 bases match TRBD2. V trimming: 1 base; J trimming: 1 base; junction bases outside the gene matches: 3. This CDR3 has 17 residues. Germline loops: CDR1 SGHRS, CDR2 YFSETQ. The CDR3 bases are TGCGCCAGCAGCTTGCCAGGACTAGCGGGGGGCACAGATACGCAGTATTTT. The encoded protein is CASSLPGLAGGTDTQYF.

This sequence joins TRBV7-8 and TRBJ2-1; 9 nucleotides agree with TRBD2. Germline loops: CDR1 SGHVS, CDR2 FQNEAQ. This CDR3 is built from 19 residues. V lost 1 base to trimming and J lost 2 bases; unmatched junction nucleotides: 12. The CDR3 DNA follows: TGTGCCAGCAGCTTAGGGGTCGGCGGGAGGGCGAGCCCCTACAATGAGCAGTTCTTC. It is translated as CASSLGVGGRASPYNEQFF.

The chain is built from TRBV4-3 and TRBJ2-5, with 8 bases matching TRBD1. V was pared by 4 bases and J by 4 bases, with 2 bases of the junction left unmatched. Germline lookup yields CDR1 LGHNA and CDR2 YSLEER. The CDR3 sequence is 13 residues long. Here the CDR3 reads CASSLGTGETQYF. CDR3 in DNA: TGCGCCAGCAGCCTCGGGACAGGAGAGACCCAGTACTTC.

J is TRBJ2-5 and V is TRBV5-5; D unresolved. This CDR3 spans 13 amino acids. Trimming removed 5 bases at V and 7 bases at J, with 15 bases between. Germline CDR1 reads SGHKS; CDR2 reads YYEKEE (reference sequence). CDR3: CASSHSLSRTQYF. In DNA, the CDR3 is TGTGCCAGCAGTCACAGCCTATCCCGGACCCAGTACTTC.

As regards this clone: The germline gene is not matched at one end of the junction; a read error may be the cause. V is TRBV3-1 (or the pseudogene TRBV3-2) and J is TRBJ2-6, with TRBD1 matching over 9 bases. In germline, CDR1 is LGHDT, CDR2 YNNKEL (reference sequence). CDR3 size: 14 residues. The DNA for the CDR3 is TGTGCCAGCAGTCCGAGACAGGGGGTCAACGTCCTGACTTTC. Translating it yields CASSPRQGVNVLTF.

The rearrangement joins TRBV6-5 to TRBJ1-4; D unclear. This CDR3 has 15 amino acids. The V end was cut by 8 bases, the J end by 3 bases, with 16 bases between. CDR1 is MNHEY, CDR2 SVGAGI, per germline. In nucleotides, the CDR3 is TGTGCCAGCGCCCCGCGGGCGAGGGCTAATGAAAAACTGTTTTTT. It encodes CASAPRARANEKLFF.

This chain connects TRBV12-3 or TRBV12-4 to TRBJ1-2, with D perhaps TRBD1 (6 bases). CDR3 length equals 12 residues. The V gene lost 5 bases and the J gene lost 7 bases, with 11 bases spanning the gap. The CDR3 DNA reads TGTGCCAGCAGTAGACAGGTTTCTGGCTACACCTTC. Its translation is CASSRQVSGYTF.

The genes are TRBV10-3 and TRBJ2-3; 11 bases align to TRBD2. CDR3 length: 16 amino acids. V dropped 5 bases and J dropped 5; count of bases not matched to a gene: 9. The V gene's germline CDR1 is ENHRY and CDR2 SYGVKD. The CDR3 DNA reads as TGTGCCATCAGTCAAACTAGCGGGAGTTTTGGAGATACGCAGTATTTT. Its protein product is CAISQTSGSFGDTQYF.

V and J are TRBV5-8 and TRBJ2-6; TRBD1 aligns across 7 bases. The CDR3 has 17 amino acids. With V trimmed by 4 bases and J by 0 bases, 7 bases remained unmatched. Germline V gene sequence: CDR1 SGHTS, CDR2 YDEGEE. This CDR3 is CASSLGQVSSGANVLTF. The CDR3 coding sequence is TGTGCCAGCAGCCTCGGACAGGTTAGCTCTGGGGCCAACGTCCTGACTTTC. The variable domain in full, completed from reference TRBV5-8 and TRBJ2-6, reads EAGVTQSPTHLIKTRGQQATLRCSPISGHTSVYWYQQALGLGLQFLLWYDEGEERNRGNFPPRFSGRQFPNYSSELNVNALELEDSALYLCASSLGQVSSGANVLTFGAGSRLTVL.